The 24 T cell receptor beta chains in this list originate from one sample, sequenced in a study of spatial heterogeneity in lung cancer. From the 5' RACE reads, TCRdb called clonotypes with MiXCR, one entry per CDR3 protein. Altogether 50,000 to 65,000 distinct CDR3 sequences are present, 7% to 10% being singletons, with the ten largest covering around 15%. Time point described: sample taken at primary tumor resection. Unsorted tumor, nontumor lung tissue or cryopreserved PBMC supplied the whole RNA. Sequenced material: PBMCs, taken at surgery. These receptors came from a female donor with early-stage non-small cell lung cancer.

The table lists this clonotype with a few counts. The genes are TRBV6-5 and TRBJ1-2; no reliable D call. Per the germline V gene, CDR1 is MNHEY and CDR2 is SVGAGI. This CDR3 contains 13 residues. V was shortened by 4 bases and J by 3 bases, with 9 bases between the two germline ends. In nucleotides, the CDR3 is TGTGCCAGCAGTTTGGCACGCGACTATGGCTACACCTTC. Its translation is CASSLARDYGYTF.

This clonotype appeared many times. The genes are TRBV18 and TRBJ2-7; the D is unclear. Germline CDR1 is KGHSH and CDR2 is LQKENI. This CDR3 has 14 amino acids. V shed 3 bases and J shed 4 bases, with 13 bases lying between them. The CDR3 region is CASSPRGPAYEQYF. CDR3 coding DNA: TGTGCCAGCTCACCCCGCGGTCCCGCTTACGAGCAGTACTTC.

CDR3 DNA: TGTGCCAGCACCCGGCAGGGGGGGAACTATGGCTACACCTTC. Translating gives CASTRQGGNYGYTF. This sequence joins TRBV6-1 and TRBJ1-2, with 7 bases aligning to TRBD1. V was pared by 7 bases and J by 2 bases, with 7 bases of the junction left unmatched. Germline-derived CDR1 and CDR2 are MNHNS and SASEGT. The CDR3 is 14 amino acids.

This chain uses TRBV29-1 with TRBJ2-1, with D possibly being TRBD1 (6 bases). The V and J ends lost 3 bases and 6 bases respectively, with 9 bases between them. Germline V CDR1 and CDR2: SQVTM, ANQGSEA. The CDR3 is 12 residues long. The chain's CDR3 is CSVEGAANEQFF. In DNA form, the CDR3 reads TGCAGCGTTGAGGGGGCAGCCAATGAGCAGTTCTTC.

The rearrangement joins TRBV10-3 to TRBJ1-2, with a tentative D call TRBD1 (5 bases). V dropped 4 bases and J dropped 9 bases, with 18 bases sitting between them. Germline V lookup: CDR1 ENHRY, CDR2 SYGVKD. The CDR3 totals 14 residues. The CDR3 here is CAISAPGLFESYTF. CDR3 coding DNA: TGTGCCATCAGTGCACCGGGGCTCTTCGAGAGCTACACCTTC.

Many counts were recorded for this clonotype. This chain joins TRBV11-2 and TRBJ1-1; tentative D call: TRBD1 (6 bases). Per germline, CDR1 SGHAT and CDR2 FQNNGV. The CDR3 length is 13 residues. Trimming left V 4 bases short and J 7 bases short, with 13 bases between. The DNA of the CDR3 is TGTGCCAGCAGCTCTCAAGGAGGGGGTGAAGCTTTCTTT. This sequence encodes CASSSQGGGEAFF.

The chain uses TRBV9 and TRBJ1-4, with a possible D match to TRBD1 (5 bases). This CDR3 spans 15 amino acids. V lost 2 bases, J lost 7 bases, and 15 bases lay in between. The germline CDR1 and CDR2 sequences are SGDLS and YYNGEE. The CDR3 bases are TGTGCCAGCAGCGTGGCTGGGGGGATGGGTGAAAAACTGTTTTTT. Protein product: CASSVAGGMGEKLFF.

The chain links TRBV20-1 to TRBJ2-1, with 8 bases fitting TRBD2. Germline V gives CDR1 DFQATT, CDR2 SNEGSKA (reference sequence). V was pared by 0 bases and J by 0 bases, with 7 bases of the junction left unmatched. There are 17 residues in the CDR3. CDR3 coding DNA: TGCAGTGCTAGAGATGTTGGCAGCGGGGGCTCCTACAATGAGCAGTTCTTC. Translating gives CSARDVGSGGSYNEQFF.

In this sample, this clonotype turned up many times. CDR3 region: CASSLLGPGQPQHF. DNA of the CDR3: TGTGCCAGCAGCTTACTCGGTCCGGGTCAGCCCCAGCATTTT. This rearrangement joins TRBV7-9 to TRBJ1-5; D unclear. Between the trimmed V and J ends, which lost 2 bases and 6 bases, there was a span of 11 bases. Germline V gene data show CDR1 as SEHNR and CDR2 as FQNEAQ (reference sequence). CDR3 length: 14 amino acids. Looking up the rest from reference TRBV7-9 and TRBJ1-5 gives the full variable domain: DTGVSQNPRHKITKRGQNVTFRCDPISEHNRLYWYRQTLGQGPEFLTYFQNEAQLEKSRLLSDRFSAERPKGSFSTLEIQRTEQGDSAMYLCASSLLGPGQPQHFGDGTRLSIL.

The rearrangement joins TRBV28 to TRBJ2-3, with 7 bases identical to TRBD2. CDR1 is MDHEN, CDR2 SYDVKM, per germline. This CDR3 is built from 14 residues. The V gene end was trimmed by 5 bases and the J gene end by 2 bases; junction bases not matched to a gene: 4. The CDR3 coding sequence is TGTGCCAGCAGTCGAGCGGGAAACACAGATACGCAGTATTTT. Translated, it gives CASSRAGNTDTQYF.

This clonotype was seen a handful of times. This chain uses TRBV28 with TRBJ1-4, with D unclear. Looked up from germline, CDR1 is MDHEN and CDR2 is SYDVKM. The CDR3 extends over 14 amino acids. V lost 6 bases to trimming and J lost 7 bases, with 15 bases between them. The CDR3 DNA reads as TGTGCCAGCAGACTTACCGGAGTCCCTGAAAAACTGTTTTTT. Translating gives CASRLTGVPEKLFF.

The V call is TRBV7-2, the J call TRBJ2-3; maybe TRBD2 (6 bases). The V gene lost 4 bases and the J gene lost 4 bases, with 9 bases spanning the gap. The CDR3 runs to 13 residues. The germline V gene encodes CDR1 SGHTA and CDR2 FQGNSA. As DNA, the CDR3 is TGTGCCAGCAGCTGGGGGGTGGCAGATACGCAGTATTTT. This codes for CASSWGVADTQYF.

This clonotype was counted ten times or more. This chain connects TRBV15 to TRBJ2-3; D gene unclear. Trimming pared 0 bases from V and 4 bases from J, leaving 11 bases between. The CDR3 loop spans 15 amino acids. CDR1 is LNHNV, CDR2 YYDKDF, per germline (reference sequence). The CDR3 reads CATSRDLGSPDTQYF. The CDR3 bases are TGTGCCACCAGCAGAGATCTGGGAAGTCCAGATACGCAGTATTTT.

This clonotype was seen at least ten times. The rearrangement uses TRBV14 and TRBJ2-2; TRBD1 or TRBD2 may be the D gene (5 bases each). The germline gives CDR1 SGHDN, CDR2 FVKESK. Trimming stripped 2 bases from V and 5 bases from J, with 9 bases between. The CDR3 totals 14 residues. The CDR3 sequence: CASSQIWGTGELFF. In DNA, the CDR3 is TGTGCCAGCAGCCAAATTTGGGGGACCGGGGAGCTGTTTTTT. The full variable domain, completed using reference TRBV14 and TRBJ2-2, is EAGVTQFPSHSVIEKGQTVTLRCDPISGHDNLYWYRRVMGKEIKFLLHFVKESKQDESGMPNNRFLAERTGGTYSTLKVQPAELEDSGVYFCASSQIWGTGELFFGEGSRLTVL.

The rearrangement links TRBV28 to TRBJ2-7; no clear D. Germline loops: CDR1 MDHEN, CDR2 SYDVKM. The V gene lost 3 bases and the J gene lost 6 bases, with 9 bases spanning the gap. The CDR3 has 12 residues. The CDR3: CASSLVLGEQYV. CDR3 bases: TGTGCCAGCAGTTTGGTCTTGGGCGAGCAGTACGTC.

This clonotype has more than one count but fewer than ten. The rearrangement uses TRBV5-1 and TRBJ2-5, with D unresolved. CDR3 length: 14 residues. Between the trimmed V and J ends, which lost 0 bases and 5 bases, there was a span of 11 bases. Germline loops: CDR1 SGHRS, CDR2 YFSETQ. CDR3 region: CASSLARPIETQYF. In DNA, the CDR3 is TGCGCCAGCAGCTTGGCCCGGCCTATCGAGACCCAGTACTTC.

This clonotype came up many times. V and J are TRBV28 and TRBJ2-6; D is unresolved. The germline V gene has CDR1 MDHEN and CDR2 SYDVKM. V dropped 5 bases and J dropped 0 bases, with 8 bases sitting between them. The CDR3 extends over 15 amino acids. The CDR3 nucleotides are TGTGCCAGCAGTCACAGCCTCTCTGGGGCCAACGTCCTGACTTTC. It is translated as CASSHSLSGANVLTF. Full variable domain (outside the CDR3, taken from reference TRBV28 and TRBJ2-6): DVKVTQSSRYLVKRTGEKVFLECVQDMDHENMFWYRQDPGLGLRLIYFSYDVKMKEKGDIPEGYSVSREKKERFSLILESASTNQTSMYLCASSHSLSGANVLTFGAGSRLTVL.

The sample holds many counts of this clonotype. V usage is TRBV7-8 and J usage is TRBJ1-2; possibly TRBD1 for D (5 bases). Germline CDR1 is SGHVS and CDR2 is FQNEAQ. This CDR3 is 15 amino acids long. Trimming removed 1 base from V and 3 bases from J, with 12 bases in between. In DNA form, the CDR3 reads TGTGCCAGCAGCTTAGATCCGGGGGGATACTATGGCTACACCTTC. This gives the protein CASSLDPGGYYGYTF.

In this sample, this clonotype turned up many times. J is TRBJ2-2 and V is TRBV2, with D hard to call. V was pared by 6 bases and J by 6 bases, with 8 bases between. The CDR3 extends over 12 amino acids. From germline, CDR1 is SNHLY and CDR2 FYNNEI. CDR3 protein: CASSRPPGELFF. CDR3 DNA sequence: TGTGCCAGCAGCCGCCCCCCCGGGGAGCTGTTTTTT.

This clonotype was seen repeatedly, ten times or more. V usage is TRBV12-3 or TRBV12-4 and J usage is TRBJ1-1; D uncertain. V was trimmed by 5 bases and J by 5 bases, leaving 12 bases between them. CDR3 size: 13 residues. CDR3 sequence (DNA): TGTGCCAGCAGTCGACGGTCGGGAACTGAAGCTTTCTTT. It is translated as CASSRRSGTEAFF.

In this sample, this clonotype turned up many times. DNA for the CDR3: TGTGCCAGTTCCGGGCGGGGCAAAAACATTCAGTACTTC. Amino acid sequence: CASSGRGKNIQYF. The chain has TRBV12-3 or TRBV12-4 and TRBJ2-4, with D perhaps TRBD2 (6 bases). CDR3 length: 13 amino acids. V lost 9 bases, J lost 3 bases, and 12 bases lay in between.

This clonotype has a count of ten or more. The chain is built from TRBV14 and TRBJ2-5, with D uncertain. CDR1 and CDR2 (germline): SGHDN, FVKESK. This CDR3 comprises 15 residues. Trimming pared 10 bases from V and 3 bases from J, leaving 21 bases between. The DNA of the CDR3 is TGTGCCACCGACTCGCGGCAGAAACCTAAAGAGACCCAGTACTTC. Amino acid sequence: CATDSRQKPKETQYF.

This clonotype turned up a few times. This chain joins TRBV2 and TRBJ2-3, with TRBD1 matching over 8 bases. CDR1 SNHLY and CDR2 FYNNEI come from the germline V gene. V dropped 2 bases and J dropped 2; count of bases not matched to a gene: 6. CDR3 length: 16 amino acids. CDR3 bases: TGTGCCAGCAGTGAAACCCGGGACAGGACCACAGATACGCAGTATTTT. Protein product: CASSETRDRTTDTQYF.

This clonotype was seen a handful of times. The CDR3 DNA sequence: TGCAGTGCTACAGGGTTAAGCAATCAGCCCCAGCATTTT. The encoded protein is CSATGLSNQPQHF. This sequence joins TRBV20-1 and TRBJ1-5; D is possibly TRBD1 (5 bases). CDR1 and CDR2 from the germline V gene are DFQATT and SNEGSKA (reference sequence). Trimming took 4 bases from V and 1 from J, leaving 8 bases between them. CDR3 length: 13 amino acids.